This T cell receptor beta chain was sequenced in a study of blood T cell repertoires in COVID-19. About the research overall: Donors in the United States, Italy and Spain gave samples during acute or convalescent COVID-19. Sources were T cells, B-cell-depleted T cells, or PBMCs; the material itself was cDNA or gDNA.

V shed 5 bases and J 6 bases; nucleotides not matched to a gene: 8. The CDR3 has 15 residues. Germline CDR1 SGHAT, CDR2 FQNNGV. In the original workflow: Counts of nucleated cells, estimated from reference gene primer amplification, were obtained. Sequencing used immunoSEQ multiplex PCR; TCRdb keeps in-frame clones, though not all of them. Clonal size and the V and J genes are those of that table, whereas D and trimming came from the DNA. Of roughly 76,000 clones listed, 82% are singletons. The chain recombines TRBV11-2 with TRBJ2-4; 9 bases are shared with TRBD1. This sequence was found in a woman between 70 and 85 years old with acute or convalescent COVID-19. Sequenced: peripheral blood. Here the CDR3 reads CASSRWTGQGNIQYF. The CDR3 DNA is TGTGCCAGCAGCCGATGGACGGGACAGGGAAACATTCAGTACTTC.